The 9 T cell receptor beta chains presented below share a single source sample, sequenced in a study of blood T cell repertoires in COVID-19. Sequencing was performed with immunoSEQ multiplex PCR; in TCRdb, only in-frame clones are kept and a portion is missing. This table has about 270,000 clones, around 91% appearing once. Sequenced input: PBMCs or T cells enriched from blood (not recorded which). Source of these receptors: a woman younger than 35 who had recovered from COVID-19.

This clone was counted ten times or more. This sequence joins TRBV29-1 and TRBJ1-2, with unresolved D. This CDR3 has 12 residues. The germline V gene encodes CDR1 SQVTM and CDR2 ANQGSEA. The ends were cut back, 4 bases at V and 4 bases at J, with 10 bases in the middle. Here the CDR3 reads CSVASLRYGYTF. The CDR3 DNA follows: TGCAGCGTTGCCTCACTCCGCTATGGCTACACCTTC.

This chain joins TRBV6-1 and TRBJ1-5, with unresolved D. Per the germline V gene, CDR1 is MNHNS and CDR2 is SASEGT. The CDR3 is 14 amino acids. Trimming pared 2 bases from V and 6 bases from J, leaving 11 bases between. The CDR3 loop reads CASSESLGFQPQHF. The CDR3 nucleotides are TGTGCCAGCAGTGAAAGTCTCGGGTTTCAGCCCCAGCATTTT.

The J gene is TRBJ2-3, the V gene TRBV5-4, with D perhaps TRBD1 (5 bases). CDR3 length equals 16 residues. Trimming pared 0 bases from V and 0 bases from J, leaving 11 bases between. The germline V gene has CDR1 SGHNT and CDR2 YYREEE (reference sequence). The CDR3 DNA reads TGTGCCAGCAGCTTGGGGGCCAGGGCTAGCACAGATACGCAGTATTTT. This encodes CASSLGARASTDTQYF.

V and J are TRBV27 and TRBJ1-2, with 8 bases matching TRBD1. This CDR3 is built from 17 residues. Germline trimming cut 5 bases from V and 1 base from J; bases unmatched to any gene: 12. Germline V lookup: CDR1 MNHEY, CDR2 SMNVEV (reference sequence). The CDR3 nucleotides read TGTGCCAGCAGTCCTTTAGGGACAGGCCGCTTTAACTATGGCTACACCTTC. This sequence encodes CASSPLGTGRFNYGYTF.

The rearrangement uses TRBV6-6 and TRBJ2-3, with TRBD1 as a possible D gene (6 bases). This CDR3 has 14 residues. V was shortened by 2 bases and J by 5 bases, with 11 bases between the two germline ends. Germline CDR1 is MNHNY and CDR2 is SVGAGI (reference sequence). This CDR3 reads CASSYAPGVDTQYF. CDR3 DNA: TGTGCCAGCAGTTACGCTCCAGGGGTAGATACGCAGTATTTT.

This chain links TRBV5-1 with TRBJ2-3; TRBD1 matches at 7 bases. This CDR3 has 15 amino acids. The germline gives CDR1 SGHRS, CDR2 YFSETQ. V lost 0 bases to trimming and J lost 4 bases; unmatched junction nucleotides: 5. CDR3 sequence reads: CASSLETGSSDTQYF. As DNA, the CDR3 is TGCGCCAGCAGCTTGGAGACAGGGTCGTCAGATACGCAGTATTTT.

The table lists this clone with a count of one. The rearrangement uses TRBV11-2 and TRBJ1-1; the D is unclear. Looked up from germline, CDR1 is SGHAT and CDR2 is FQNNGV. Deletions cut 4 bases from V and 4 bases from J, with 16 bases between. The CDR3 spans 15 residues. The CDR3: CASSSIRGLSTEAFF. CDR3 DNA: TGTGCCAGCAGCTCGATCCGAGGGCTGAGCACTGAAGCTTTCTTT.

The V call is TRBV2, the J call TRBJ2-5; 9 nucleotides align to TRBD2. The CDR3 has 16 amino acids. Germline assignment: CDR1 SNHLY and CDR2 FYNNEI. V shed 4 bases and J 5 bases; nucleotides not matched to a gene: 11. The CDR3, as DNA: TGTGCCAGCAGTGGGGAGGCGGCGGGGGGGCCTGAGACCCAGTACTTC. Amino acids: CASSGEAAGGPETQYF. Full variable domain (rest looked up from reference TRBV2 and TRBJ2-5): EPEVTQTPSHQVTQMGQEVILRCVPISNHLYFYWYRQILGQKVEFLVSFYNNEISEKSEIFDDQFSVERPDGSNFTLKIRSTKLEDSAMYFCASSGEAAGGPETQYFGPGTRLLVL.

The chain carries TRBV19 and TRBJ2-3, with 9 bases fitting TRBD2. From germline, CDR1 is LNHDA and CDR2 SQIVND (reference sequence). CDR3 length: 17 residues. The trim removed 6 bases at V and 3 bases at J, leaving 13 bases unmatched. In DNA form, the CDR3 reads TGTGCCAGTAGCCTAATAGCGGGGGAAGACATTACAGATACGCAGTATTTT. Protein: CASSLIAGEDITDTQYF.